These 27 T cell receptor beta chains were sequenced from one sample in a study of shared clonotypes between healthy human individuals (dated by TCRdb to the early 2020s). Libraries were constructed by the immunoSEQ multiplex PCR assay. TCRdb re-hosts the immuneACCESS table, in-frame sequences only. Its copies lack some clones; in the studies checked, an unresolved V gene accounts for under half of them, and the cause for the rest is not known. In all, the sample holds about 480,000 clones, and 60% to 80% of those were seen once. 12% of the sample rests with the top ten. Sequencing input: PBMCs. These receptors were collected from a woman aged 40 to 50 in good health. Some clones in this sample may be carry-over from other donors' samples.

The chain has TRBV7-3 and TRBJ2-3; D is undetermined. Germline assignment: CDR1 SGHTA and CDR2 FQGTGA. Trimming took off 2 bases at V and 8 bases at J, with 11 bases between the two ends. The CDR3 contains 13 residues. For the CDR3, the DNA is TGTGCCAGCAGCTTATCGGCAACAACTACGCAGTATTTT. Protein: CASSLSATTTQYF. Variable domain in full (rest from reference TRBV7-3 and TRBJ2-3): GAGVSQTPSNKVTEKGKYVELRCDPISGHTALYWYRQSLGQGPEFLIYFQGTGAADDSGLPNDRFFAVRPEGSVSTLKIQRTERGDSAVYLCASSLSATTTQYFGPGTRLTVL.

This clone was counted a single time. CDR3 DNA: TGTGCCAGCAGTTTTCTCGCAGAAACAAAATCCAATGAGCAGTTCTTC. Its protein product is CASSFLAETKSNEQFF. The rearrangement links TRBV27 to TRBJ2-1; D uncertain. The CDR3 loop spans 16 amino acids. CDR1 is MNHEY, CDR2 SMNVEV, per germline (reference sequence). Trimming took 3 bases from V and 6 from J, leaving 18 bases between them.

V and J are TRBV14 and TRBJ2-6; D remains ambiguous. The CDR3 is made up of 13 amino acids. Germline V gene lookup returns CDR1 SGHDN and CDR2 FVKESK. V lost 6 bases and J 1 base, leaving 4 bases between the germline ends. The DNA for the CDR3 is TGTGCCAGCAGTATTTCTGGGGCCAACGTCCTGACTTTC. Translated, it gives CASSISGANVLTF.

This chain joins TRBV25-1 and TRBJ1-4; no clear D. This CDR3 region has 14 residues. CDR1 MGHDK and CDR2 SYGVNS come from the germline V gene. Trimming cost V 1 base and J 6 bases, with 9 bases left between them. The CDR3 sequence is CASSELAADEKLFF. CDR3 DNA: TGTGCCAGCAGTGAATTGGCGGCGGATGAAAAACTGTTTTTT.

The chain employs TRBV7-8 and TRBJ2-7, with TRBD2 identical over 12 bases. With 5 bases clipped from V and 7 bases from J, the junction kept 12 bases outside the gene matches. Germline CDR1 and CDR2: SGHVS and FQNEAQ. The CDR3 is made up of 16 amino acids. CDR3: CASSQWTSGTPGEQYF. The CDR3 coding sequence is TGTGCCAGCAGCCAGTGGACTAGCGGGACGCCGGGGGAGCAGTACTTC.

With respect to this clone: This is likely an artifact of a read error, given a far larger clone one base away. Within the sample, other DNA sequences also encode this same CDR3. The J gene is TRBJ1-2, the V gene TRBV5-4; D not resolved. Per the germline V gene, CDR1 is SGHNT and CDR2 is YYREEE (reference sequence). V lost 2 bases and J lost 4, with 9 bases in between. This CDR3 spans 13 amino acids. The CDR3 reads CASSLVTGYGYTF. For the CDR3, the DNA is TGTGCCAGCAGCTTAGTAACCGGCTATGGCTACACCTTC.

This clone came up once. J is TRBJ2-7 and V is TRBV6-1; D is unclear. Germline CDR1 is MNHNS and CDR2 is SASEGT. V was cut by 6 bases and J by 0 bases, with 12 bases left in between. CDR3 size: 14 residues. CDR3 bases: TGTGCCAGCAGGGGGTTCCTCGACTCCTACGAGCAGTACTTC. Translated, it gives CASRGFLDSYEQYF.

The rearrangement uses TRBV7-9 and TRBJ2-7; D gene unclear. CDR3 length: 12 residues. V was cut by 2 bases and J by 4 bases, with 6 bases left in between. Germline lookup yields CDR1 SEHNR and CDR2 FQNEAQ (reference sequence). The CDR3 DNA is TGTGCCAGCAGCTTAAAGGCATACGAGCAGTACTTC. It specifies CASSLKAYEQYF.

The gene calls are TRBV19 and TRBJ1-2, with D possibly being TRBD1 (5 bases). Germline CDR1 reads LNHDA; CDR2 reads SQIVND (reference sequence). Trimming removed 3 bases from V and 4 bases from J, with 12 bases in between. CDR3 size: 14 residues. CDR3 nucleotides: TGTGCCAGTAGTATGTCGGGACGGTTCTATGGCTACACCTTC. This translates into CASSMSGRFYGYTF.

The chain is built from TRBV5-5 and TRBJ2-7; unclear D gene. CDR1 is SGHKS and CDR2 is YYEKEE in the germline V gene (reference sequence). The CDR3 consists of 16 residues. V shed 0 bases and J shed 2 bases, with 15 bases lying between them. The CDR3 loop is CASSLGHSGLTYEQYF. The CDR3 nucleotides read TGTGCCAGCAGCTTGGGGCATTCCGGTCTGACCTACGAGCAGTACTTC.

The genes are TRBV6-1 and TRBJ2-3; 11 bases agree with TRBD2. Germline V CDR1 and CDR2: MNHNS, SASEGT. V shed 7 bases, J shed 6 bases, and the junction held 9 bases outside the gene matches. The CDR3 is 15 amino acids. CDR3 in DNA: TGTGCCAGCAAAAGGGGACTAGCGGCCAGGGATACGCAGTATTTT. Its protein product is CASKRGLAARDTQYF.

V gene TRBV11-2 combines with J gene TRBJ2-5; 11 positions match TRBD2. The CDR3 is made up of 19 amino acids. The V and J ends lost 3 bases and 5 bases, in that order; junction bases with no gene match: 17. Germline V CDR1 and CDR2: SGHAT, FQNNGV. This CDR3 reads CASSLEGALAGGDWETQYF. The CDR3 region has the DNA TGTGCCAGCAGCTTGGAGGGAGCGCTAGCGGGAGGAGATTGGGAGACCCAGTACTTC.

The CDR3 region has the DNA TGTGCCAGCAGTTTAAATGGTAGGGCCCTTAACACTGAAGCTTTCTTT. It yields the protein CASSLNGRALNTEAFF. The V gene is TRBV28, the J gene TRBJ1-1, with D uncertain. In germline, CDR1 is MDHEN, CDR2 SYDVKM. This CDR3 spans 16 amino acids. V was shortened by 2 bases and J by 2 bases, with 15 bases between the two germline ends.

This clone was seen ten or more times. V is TRBV30 and J is TRBJ1-6, with D perhaps matching TRBD1 (5 bases). The length of the CDR3 is 13 residues. Germline V gives CDR1 GTSNPN, CDR2 SVGIG (reference sequence). The V and J ends lost 3 bases and 10 bases respectively, with 13 bases between them. The CDR3 coding sequence is TGTGCCTGGAGGTCTCGGGACTACTCACCCCTCCACTTT. Encoded protein: CAWRSRDYSPLHF. Supplemented by reference TRBV30 and TRBJ1-6, the full variable domain reads SQTIHQWPATLVQPVGSPLSLECTVEGTSNPNLYWYRQAAGRGLQLLFYSVGIGQISSEVPQNLSASRPQDRQFILSSKKLLLSDSGFYLCAWRSRDYSPLHFGNGTRLTVT.

The CDR3 sequence: CASSPSESSYEQYF. The CDR3 region has the DNA TGCGCCAGCAGCCCCAGCGAAAGCTCCTACGAGCAGTACTTC. The chain employs TRBV10-2 and TRBJ2-7; D unresolved. The CDR3 totals 14 residues. The germline CDR1 and CDR2 sequences are WSHSY and SAAADI. V lost 6 bases and J lost 0, with 12 bases in between.

V usage is TRBV28 and J usage is TRBJ1-5; a possible D gene is TRBD1 (5 bases). Looked up from germline, CDR1 is MDHEN and CDR2 is SYDVKM. V shed 5 bases and J shed 6 bases, with 8 bases lying between them. There are 12 residues in the CDR3. CDR3 amino acids: CASSPGFQPQHF. The DNA for the CDR3 is TGTGCCAGCAGTCCAGGGTTTCAGCCCCAGCATTTT.

This chain connects TRBV27 to TRBJ2-5; D is possibly TRBD2 (6 bases). The CDR3 is 15 amino acids. CDR1 MNHEY and CDR2 SMNVEV come from the germline V gene (reference sequence). V was trimmed by 5 bases and J by 5 bases, leaving 18 bases between them. CDR3 sequence (DNA): TGTGCCAGCAGTCCCCCGAGGAGGGTCGGGGAGACCCAGTACTTC. Translation: CASSPPRRVGETQYF.

The J gene is TRBJ2-1, the V gene TRBV4-2; D is ambiguous. The CDR3 has 17 residues. Germline loops: CDR1 LGHNA, CDR2 YNFKEQ. V shed 0 bases and J shed 1 base, with 13 bases lying between them. The CDR3 bases are TGTGCCAGCAGCCAAGATATAGGTGTACCGTCCTACAATGAGCAGTTCTTC. Its translation: CASSQDIGVPSYNEQFF.

This clone appeared a few times. The chain recombines TRBV29-1 with TRBJ2-5; TRBD1 agrees at 8 bases. This CDR3 contains 12 residues. Germline V gene data show CDR1 as SQVTM and CDR2 as ANQGSEA. Unmatched junction bases numbered 4, after V lost 6 bases and J lost 4 bases. CDR3 nucleotides: TGCAGCGTGCTGGGGACAGGAGAGACCCAGTACTTC. Amino acid sequence: CSVLGTGETQYF.

V is TRBV2 and J is TRBJ2-7; D is unresolved. The germline gives CDR1 SNHLY, CDR2 FYNNEI. The CDR3 is made up of 14 amino acids. V lost 8 bases, J lost 2 bases, and 16 bases lay in between. The DNA for the CDR3 is TGTGCCAGCCTCGCCCTCAGGTACCCCTACGAGCAGTACTTC. Protein: CASLALRYPYEQYF.

To note about this clone: In the same sample, other DNA sequences code for this CDR3. The CDR3 nucleotides are TGTGCCAGCAGTACCGGGACAGCATATAGCAATCAGCCCCAGCATTTT. Its protein is CASSTGTAYSNQPQHF. V and J are TRBV28 and TRBJ1-5; 7 bases fit TRBD1. With 5 bases clipped from V and 0 bases from J, the junction kept 7 bases outside the gene matches. Per the germline V gene, CDR1 is MDHEN and CDR2 is SYDVKM. The CDR3 contains 16 residues.

The CDR3: CASQLQGALYGYTF. Written as DNA, the CDR3 is TGTGCCAGCCAGCTCCAGGGGGCGCTCTATGGCTACACCTTC. The chain joins TRBV28 to TRBJ1-2; 8 bases line up with TRBD1. Germline V lookup: CDR1 MDHEN, CDR2 SYDVKM. J gave up 4 bases and V 8 bases, and 9 bases lay outside the gene matches. This CDR3 is built from 14 residues.

The V gene is TRBV4-3, the J gene TRBJ1-2; no reliable D call. CDR1 LGHNA and CDR2 YSLEER come from the germline V gene. Deletions cut 4 bases from V and 5 bases from J, with 20 bases between. CDR3 length: 16 amino acids. The CDR3 region has the DNA TGCGCCAGCAGCCCAGCCGGGCCCCACCGAGGATATGGCTACACCTTC. It translates to CASSPAGPHRGYGYTF.

The count of this clone is one. The rearrangement joins TRBV5-1 to TRBJ2-5; D may be TRBD1 or TRBD2 (5 bases each). This CDR3 has 15 residues. Looked up from germline, CDR1 is SGHRS and CDR2 is YFSETQ. Between the trimmed V and J ends, which lost 0 bases and 4 bases, there was a span of 13 bases. In nucleotides, the CDR3 is TGCGCCAGCAGCTTGGGTGGGACCTTCCGAGAGACCCAGTACTTC. Translated, it gives CASSLGGTFRETQYF.

The genes are TRBV11-2 and TRBJ2-2; D perhaps matches TRBD2 (6 bases). Trimming removed 0 bases at V and 3 bases at J, with 11 bases between. CDR1 is SGHAT and CDR2 is FQNNGV in the germline V gene. The CDR3 covers 16 residues. In DNA, the CDR3 is TGTGCCAGCAGCTTAGACGGGCTAGCGTACACCGGGGAGCTGTTTTTT. As protein: CASSLDGLAYTGELFF.

The chain employs TRBV2 and TRBJ2-1, with D possibly being TRBD2 (5 bases). Germline V CDR1 and CDR2: SNHLY, FYNNEI. The germline V and J ends were trimmed by 8 bases and 10 bases, with 18 bases remaining between them. The CDR3 loop spans 13 amino acids. In nucleotides, the CDR3 is TGTGCCAGCCTGAAGGGAGAGGCTACCGAGCAGTTCTTC. It is translated as CASLKGEATEQFF.

This chain uses TRBV5-4 with TRBJ2-5, with 7 bases matching TRBD1. In germline, CDR1 is SGHNT, CDR2 YYREEE (reference sequence). The length of the CDR3 is 16 residues. The junction had 13 bases not matched to a gene; V was cut back by 4 bases and J by 4 bases. The chain's CDR3 is CASSGRDSPLGETQYF. CDR3 coding DNA: TGTGCCAGCAGCGGTAGGGACAGCCCCCTGGGAGAGACCCAGTACTTC.